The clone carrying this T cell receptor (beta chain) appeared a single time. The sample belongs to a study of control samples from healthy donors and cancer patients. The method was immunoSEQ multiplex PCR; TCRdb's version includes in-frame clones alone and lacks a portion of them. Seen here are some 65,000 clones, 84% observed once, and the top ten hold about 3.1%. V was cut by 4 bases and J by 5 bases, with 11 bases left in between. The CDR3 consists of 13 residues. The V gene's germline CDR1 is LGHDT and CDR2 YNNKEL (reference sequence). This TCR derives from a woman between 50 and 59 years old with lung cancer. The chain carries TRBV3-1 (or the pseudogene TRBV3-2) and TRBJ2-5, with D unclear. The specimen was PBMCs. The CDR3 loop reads CASSPSLVETQYF. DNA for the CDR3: TGTGCCAGCAGCCCTTCCTTGGTCGAGACCCAGTACTTC.